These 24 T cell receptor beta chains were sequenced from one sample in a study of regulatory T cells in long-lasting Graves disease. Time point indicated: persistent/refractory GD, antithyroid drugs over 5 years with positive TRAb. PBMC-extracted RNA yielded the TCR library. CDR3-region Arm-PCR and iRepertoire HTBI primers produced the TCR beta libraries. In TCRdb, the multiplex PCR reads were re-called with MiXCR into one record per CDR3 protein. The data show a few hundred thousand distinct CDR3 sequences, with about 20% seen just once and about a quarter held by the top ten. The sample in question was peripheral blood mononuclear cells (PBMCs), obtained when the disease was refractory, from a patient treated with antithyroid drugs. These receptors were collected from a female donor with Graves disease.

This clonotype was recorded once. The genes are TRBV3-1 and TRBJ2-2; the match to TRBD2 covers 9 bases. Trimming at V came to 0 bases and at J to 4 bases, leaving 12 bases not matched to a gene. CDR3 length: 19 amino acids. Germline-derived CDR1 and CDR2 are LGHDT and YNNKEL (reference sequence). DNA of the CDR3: TGTGCCAGCAGCCAAGAGGGGCTAGCGGGAACGTTTGGCACCGGGGAGCTGTTTTTT. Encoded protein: CASSQEGLAGTFGTGELFF.

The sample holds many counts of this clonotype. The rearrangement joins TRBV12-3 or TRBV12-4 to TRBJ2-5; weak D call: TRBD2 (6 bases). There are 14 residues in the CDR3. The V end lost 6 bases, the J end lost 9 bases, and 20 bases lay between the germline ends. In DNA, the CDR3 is TGTGCCAGCAGACCAGCGGGTGGGGCCGGGGCCCAGTACTTC. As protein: CASRPAGGAGAQYF.

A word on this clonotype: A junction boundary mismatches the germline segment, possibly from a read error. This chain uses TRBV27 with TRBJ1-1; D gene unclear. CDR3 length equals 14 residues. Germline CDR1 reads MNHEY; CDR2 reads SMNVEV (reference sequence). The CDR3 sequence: CASSLTGISTKAFF. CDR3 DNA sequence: TGTGCCAGCAGTTTAACGGGGATTTCCACTAAAGCTTTCTTT.

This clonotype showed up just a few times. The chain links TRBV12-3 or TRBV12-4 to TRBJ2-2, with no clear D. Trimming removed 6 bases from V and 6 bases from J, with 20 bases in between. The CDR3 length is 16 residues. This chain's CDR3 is CASSRSSTLYPGELFF. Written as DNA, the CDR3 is TGTGCCAGCAGCAGATCCTCGACACTTTATCCCGGGGAGCTGTTTTTT.

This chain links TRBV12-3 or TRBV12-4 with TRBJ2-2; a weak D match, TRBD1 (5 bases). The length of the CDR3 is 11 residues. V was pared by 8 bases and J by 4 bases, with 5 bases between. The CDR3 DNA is TGTGCCAGCGGGGCCACCGGGGAGCTGTTTTTT. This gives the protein CASGATGELFF.

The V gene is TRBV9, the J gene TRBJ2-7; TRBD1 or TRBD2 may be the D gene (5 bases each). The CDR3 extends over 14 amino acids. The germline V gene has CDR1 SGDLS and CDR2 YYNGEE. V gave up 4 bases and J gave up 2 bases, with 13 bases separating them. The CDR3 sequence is CASSPRDPAYEQYF. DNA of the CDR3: TGTGCCAGCAGCCCCCGGGACCCCGCCTACGAGCAGTACTTC.

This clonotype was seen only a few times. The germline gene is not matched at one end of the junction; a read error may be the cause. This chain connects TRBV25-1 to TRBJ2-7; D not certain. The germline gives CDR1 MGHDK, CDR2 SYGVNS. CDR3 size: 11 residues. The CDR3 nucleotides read TGTGCCAGCAGTGAGTCCTTCGAGCAGTACTTC. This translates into CASSESFEQYF.

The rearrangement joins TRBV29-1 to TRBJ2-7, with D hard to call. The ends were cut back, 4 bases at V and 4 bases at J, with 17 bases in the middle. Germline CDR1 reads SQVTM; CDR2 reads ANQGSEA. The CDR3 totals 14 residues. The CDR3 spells CSVAWLGKVYEQYF. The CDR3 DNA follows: TGCAGCGTTGCCTGGTTAGGGAAGGTATACGAGCAGTACTTC.

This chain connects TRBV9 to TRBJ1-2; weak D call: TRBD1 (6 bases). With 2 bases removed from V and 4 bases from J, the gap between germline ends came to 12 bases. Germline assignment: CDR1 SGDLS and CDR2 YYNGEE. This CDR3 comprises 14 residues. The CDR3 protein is CASSVGGHGYGYTF. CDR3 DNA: TGTGCCAGCAGCGTGGGGGGGCACGGCTATGGCTACACCTTC.

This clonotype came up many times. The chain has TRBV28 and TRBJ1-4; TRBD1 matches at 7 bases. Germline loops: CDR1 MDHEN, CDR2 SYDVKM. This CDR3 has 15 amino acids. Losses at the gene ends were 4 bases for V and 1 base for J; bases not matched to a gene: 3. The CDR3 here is CASSSYRGTNEKLFF. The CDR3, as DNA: TGTGCCAGCAGTTCGTACAGGGGAACTAATGAAAAACTGTTTTTT. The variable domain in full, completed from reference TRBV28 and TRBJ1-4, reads DVKVTQSSRYLVKRTGEKVFLECVQDMDHENMFWYRQDPGLGLRLIYFSYDVKMKEKGDIPEGYSVSREKKERFSLILESASTNQTSMYLCASSSYRGTNEKLFFGSGTQLSVL.

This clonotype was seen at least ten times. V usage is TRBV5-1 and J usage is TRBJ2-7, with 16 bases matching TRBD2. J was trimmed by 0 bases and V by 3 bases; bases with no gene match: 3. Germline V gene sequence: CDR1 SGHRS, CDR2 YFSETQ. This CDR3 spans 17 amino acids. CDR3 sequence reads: CASSSGTSGRVSYEQYF. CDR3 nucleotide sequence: TGCGCCAGCAGCTCCGGGACTAGCGGGAGGGTCTCCTACGAGCAGTACTTC.

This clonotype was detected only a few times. CDR3 bases: TGCAGCGGGTTAGCGGGAGGCGAGGGCGAGCAGTACTTC. Its translation is CSGLAGGEGEQYF. The chain joins TRBV29-1 to TRBJ2-7, with 10 bases lining up with TRBD2. Unmatched junction bases numbered 9, after V lost 7 bases and J lost 6 bases. This CDR3 is 13 amino acids long. Germline V gives CDR1 SQVTM, CDR2 ANQGSEA.

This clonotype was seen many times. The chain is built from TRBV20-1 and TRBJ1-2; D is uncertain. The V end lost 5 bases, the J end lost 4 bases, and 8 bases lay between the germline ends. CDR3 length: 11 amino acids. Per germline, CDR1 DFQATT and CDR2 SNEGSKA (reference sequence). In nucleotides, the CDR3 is TGCAGTGCTCGGGGATCCTATGGCTACACCTTC. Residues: CSARGSYGYTF.

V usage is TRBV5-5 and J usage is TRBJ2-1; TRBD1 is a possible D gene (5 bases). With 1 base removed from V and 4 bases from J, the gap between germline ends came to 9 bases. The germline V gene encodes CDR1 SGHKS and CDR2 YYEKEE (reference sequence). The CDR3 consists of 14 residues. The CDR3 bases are TGTGCCAGCAGCTTGTTACAGGAGTACAATGAGCAGTTCTTC. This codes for CASSLLQEYNEQFF.

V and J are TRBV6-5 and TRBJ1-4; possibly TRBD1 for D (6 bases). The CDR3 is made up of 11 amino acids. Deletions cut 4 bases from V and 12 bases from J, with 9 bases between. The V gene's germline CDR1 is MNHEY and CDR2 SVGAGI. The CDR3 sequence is CASSWRGELFF. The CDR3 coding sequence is TGTGCCAGCAGTTGGAGGGGGGAACTGTTTTTT.

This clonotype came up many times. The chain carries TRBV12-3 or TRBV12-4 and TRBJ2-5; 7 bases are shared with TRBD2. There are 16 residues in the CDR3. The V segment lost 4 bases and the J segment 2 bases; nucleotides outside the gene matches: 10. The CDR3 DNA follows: TGTGCCAGCAGTTCTAGCGGCGGGACCGGACAAGAGACCCAGTACTTC. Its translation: CASSSSGGTGQETQYF.

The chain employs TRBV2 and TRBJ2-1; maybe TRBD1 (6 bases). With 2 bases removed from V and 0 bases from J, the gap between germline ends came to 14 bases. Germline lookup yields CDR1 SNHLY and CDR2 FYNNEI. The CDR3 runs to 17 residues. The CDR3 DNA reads TGTGCCAGCAGTGAATTCGTACAGGGAAACTCCTACAATGAGCAGTTCTTC. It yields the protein CASSEFVQGNSYNEQFF.

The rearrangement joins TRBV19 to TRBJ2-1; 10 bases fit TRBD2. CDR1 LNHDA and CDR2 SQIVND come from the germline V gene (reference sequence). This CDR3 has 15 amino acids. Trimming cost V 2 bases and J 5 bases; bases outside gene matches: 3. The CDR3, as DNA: TGTGCCAGTAGTATACCTAGCGGGAGCCACAATGAGCAGTTCTTC. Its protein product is CASSIPSGSHNEQFF.

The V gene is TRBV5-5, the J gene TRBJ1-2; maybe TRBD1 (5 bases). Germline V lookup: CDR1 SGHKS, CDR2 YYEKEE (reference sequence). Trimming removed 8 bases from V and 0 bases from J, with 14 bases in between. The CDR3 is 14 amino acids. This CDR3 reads CASKEAGPNYGYTF. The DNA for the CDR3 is TGTGCCAGTAAAGAGGCAGGGCCTAACTATGGCTACACCTTC. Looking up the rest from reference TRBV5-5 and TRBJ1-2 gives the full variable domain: DAGVTQSPTHLIKTRGQQVTLRCSPISGHKSVSWYQQVLGQGPQFIFQYYEKEERGRGNFPDRFSARQFPNYSSELNVNALLLGDSALYLCASKEAGPNYGYTFGSGTRLTVV.

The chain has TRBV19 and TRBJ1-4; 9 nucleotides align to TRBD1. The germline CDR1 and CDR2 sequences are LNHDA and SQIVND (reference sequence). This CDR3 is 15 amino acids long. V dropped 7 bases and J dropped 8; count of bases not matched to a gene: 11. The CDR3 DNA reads TGTGCCAGTAACGGATTGGACAGGGGTAGAGAAAAACTGTTTTTT. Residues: CASNGLDRGREKLFF.

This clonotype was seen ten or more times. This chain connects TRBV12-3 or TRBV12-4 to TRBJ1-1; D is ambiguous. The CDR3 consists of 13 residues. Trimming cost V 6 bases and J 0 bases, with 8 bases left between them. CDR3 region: CASSTSMNTEAFF. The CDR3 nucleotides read TGTGCCAGCAGCACTTCGATGAACACTGAAGCTTTCTTT.

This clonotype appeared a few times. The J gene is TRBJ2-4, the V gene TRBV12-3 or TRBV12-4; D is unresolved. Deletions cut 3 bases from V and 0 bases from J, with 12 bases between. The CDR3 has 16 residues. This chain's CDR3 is CASSFEQSKAKNIQYF. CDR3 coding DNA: TGTGCCAGCAGTTTTGAGCAATCCAAAGCCAAAAACATTCAGTACTTC.

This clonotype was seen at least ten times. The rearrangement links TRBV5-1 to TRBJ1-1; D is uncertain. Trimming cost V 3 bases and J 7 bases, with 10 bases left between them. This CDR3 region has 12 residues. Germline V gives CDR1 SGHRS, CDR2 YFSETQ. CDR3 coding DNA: TGCGCCAGCAGCTCTTCGGTCGGTGAAGCTTTCTTT. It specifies CASSSSVGEAFF.

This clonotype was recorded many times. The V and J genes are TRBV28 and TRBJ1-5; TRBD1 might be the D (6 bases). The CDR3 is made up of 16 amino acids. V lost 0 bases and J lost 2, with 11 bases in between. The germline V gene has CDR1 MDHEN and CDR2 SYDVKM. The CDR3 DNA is TGTGCCAGCAGTTTATGGGTAGGGGGAGGCAATCAGCCCCAGCATTTT. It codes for CASSLWVGGGNQPQHF.